This entry describes one T cell receptor beta chain. Its antigen is still unknown. The data were produced by immunoSEQ multiplex PCR, yet TCRdb's version contains in-frame clones alone and is incomplete. There are approximately 150,000 clones in the sample; roughly 92% occur only once, and 1.6% lies in the top ten. The data are from a study of T cell responses to AZD1222 COVID-19 vaccine. Looking at the study overall: Pooling covered second doses at about 4 or about 12 weeks.

CDR1 and CDR2 (germline): LGHDT, YNNKEL (reference sequence). V shed 4 bases and J 4 bases; nucleotides not matched to a gene: 3. The CDR3 is 14 amino acids. Regarding the study as a whole: Donors were largely white British and mainly female; clonal diversity was possibly underestimated.

This material consisted of peripheral blood, taken on day 0 of AZD1222 vaccination. The chain uses TRBV3-1 (or the pseudogene TRBV3-2) and TRBJ2-3, with TRBD2 matching over 9 bases. The source of this sequence is an adult in good health. The DNA for the CDR3 is TGTGCCAGCAGCCTCGGGACTAGCTCAGATACGCAGTATTTT. Residues: CASSLGTSSDTQYF.